These T cell receptor beta chains were read from a single sample in a study of Graves' ophthalmopathy and Graves' hyperthyroidism. MiXCR, applied by TCRdb to the multiplex PCR reads, yields one record per CDR3 protein. The table has roughly 700,000 distinct CDR3 sequences, roughly 40% seen once. Sequenced: peripheral blood. All receptors come from an adult man with Graves' ophthalmopathy. Both conserved end residues are part of each CDR3. D genes are given only for firm matches. Some rows mark clone size as missing; the rest say once, few, many or name a class of expanded clone.

j_call	v_call	d_call	cdr3_length	clone_size	cdr3_aa	cdr3_nt
TRBJ1-2	TRBV25-1	TRBD1	12	.	CASSDYRGSYTF	TGTGCCAGCAGTGATTACAGGGGTAGCTACACCTTC
TRBJ1-3	TRBV20-1	.	14	.	CSARSGSPGNTIYF	TGCAGTGCTAGATCGGGTTCACCCGGAAACACCATATATTTT
TRBJ2-7	TRBV29-1	.	13	.	CSVARDFAYEQYF	TGCAGCGTCGCCCGGGACTTCGCCTACGAGCAGTACTTC
TRBJ2-7	TRBV12-3/TRBV12-4	.	16	many	CASSRRTAGSSHEQYF	TGTGCCAGCAGCAGAAGGACGGCAGGTAGTTCCCACGAGCAGTACTTC
TRBJ2-5	TRBV20-1	TRBD2	14	many	CSASSGRAVETQYF	TGCAGTGCTAGTAGCGGGAGGGCCGTAGAGACCCAGTACTTC
TRBJ2-3	TRBV15	.	16	.	CATSTLTARDTDTQYF	TGTGCCACCAGCACACTGACAGCCCGGGACACAGATACGCAGTATTTT
TRBJ1-5	TRBV10-3	.	16	.	CASSYSPGLAGASEHF	TGTGCCAGCAGTTACTCGCCGGGACTAGCGGGAGCTTCCGAGCATTTT
TRBJ2-6	TRBV2	.	16	many	CASSHREASGANVLTF	TGTGCCAGCAGTCACAGGGAGGCCTCTGGGGCCAACGTCCTGACTTTC
TRBJ2-3	TRBV7-9	.	13	.	CASSFTPNQPQYF	TGTGCCAGCAGCTTCACGCCTAATCAGCCCCAGTATTTT
TRBJ1-2	TRBV19	.	14	.	CASSSTGIIYGYTF	TGTGCCAGTAGTTCGACAGGAATTATCTATGGCTACACCTTC
TRBJ1-1	TRBV5-1	.	16	.	CARSLEVRVVNTEAFF	TGCGCCCGCAGCTTGGAAGTTCGAGTCGTAAACACTGAAGCTTTCTTT
TRBJ1-6	TRBV10-2	.	15	.	CASSPLGGADSPLHF	TGTGCCAGCTCACCACTTGGGGGCGCGGATTCACCCCTCCACTTT
TRBJ1-4	TRBV10-3	.	13	.	CASSAPGTEKLFF	TGTGCCAGCAGTGCCCCCGGGACAGAAAAACTGTTTTTT
TRBJ2-6	TRBV2	.	14	many	CASHRAAGANVLTF	TGTGCCAGCCACCGTGCCGCTGGGGCCAACGTCCTGACTTTC
TRBJ1-2	TRBV9	.	15	many	CASSAGTSMVSGYTF	TGTGCCAGCAGCGCCGGGACGTCAATGGTCTCTGGCTACACCTTC
TRBJ1-5	TRBV10-2	TRBD1	14	many	CASSSDREDQPQHF	TGCGCCAGCAGTTCGGACAGGGAGGATCAGCCCCAGCATTTT
TRBJ2-2	TRBV19	.	13	few	CASSIGLQRELFF	TGTGCCAGTAGTATAGGACTTCAGCGGGAGCTGTTTTTT
TRBJ2-7	TRBV20-1	TRBD1	15	few	CSAERPGQETLMQYF	TGCAGTGCTGAGAGACCGGGACAGGAGACCCTAATGCAGTACTTC
TRBJ1-1	TRBV10-3	.	11	.	CAISEGAEAFF	TGTGCCATCAGTGAGGGCGCTGAAGCTTTCTTT
TRBJ1-5	TRBV19	.	12	.	CASGRFNQPQHF	TGTGCCAGTGGACGGTTTAATCAGCCCCAGCATTTT
TRBJ2-7	TRBV20-1	.	14	.	CSARAGRQSYEQYF	TGCAGTGCTAGAGCGGGGCGTCAATCCTACGAGCAGTACTTC
TRBJ2-2	TRBV7-9	TRBD2	15	many	CASSLGAGEGGELFF	TGTGCCAGCAGCTTAGGCGCGGGAGAGGGCGGGGAGCTGTTTTTT
TRBJ2-1	TRBV29-1	TRBD2	16	.	CSVESGRPESYNEQFF	TGCAGCGTTGAGAGCGGGAGGCCTGAATCCTACAATGAGCAGTTCTTC
TRBJ1-2	TRBV7-2	.	15	many	CASSSGHDVNYGYTF	TGTGCCAGCAGCTCGGGACACGATGTTAACTATGGCTACACCTTC
TRBJ2-5	TRBV29-1	TRBD1	13	many	CSVGTGGGETQYF	TGCAGCGTCGGGACAGGGGGGGGAGAGACCCAGTACTTC